These 20 T cell receptor beta chains were all obtained from the same sample, sequenced in a study of cytomegalovirus exposure and HLA in healthy donors. Vbeta (60) and Jbeta (13) primers were used in the PCR. Produced via immunoSEQ multiplex PCR; TCRdb's table is partial and in-frame only. Among 120,000 or so clones listed, about 80% were seen once. Sequencing was performed on PBMCs. These receptors were collected from a young man in good health and CMV-seronegative.

This sequence joins TRBV14 and TRBJ1-1, with 10 positions matching TRBD1. The CDR3 runs 16 residues. V lost 4 bases and J lost 1; bases outside the gene matches: 6. Germline CDR1 SGHDN, CDR2 FVKESK. CDR3 sequence: CASSRDRGSWNTEAFF. The CDR3 coding sequence is TGTGCCAGCAGCCGGGACAGGGGATCGTGGAACACTGAAGCTTTCTTT.

The V gene is TRBV2, the J gene TRBJ1-1; D not resolved. Germline V gives CDR1 SNHLY, CDR2 FYNNEI. There are 15 residues in the CDR3. V dropped 6 bases and J dropped 0 bases, with 14 bases sitting between them. The CDR3 DNA is TGTGCCAGCAGGGAGGAGAGGATTTTGAACACTGAAGCTTTCTTT. It translates to CASREERILNTEAFF.

This clone has just a few counts. The J gene is TRBJ2-7, the V gene TRBV19; D is possibly TRBD2 (5 bases). This CDR3 contains 14 residues. The germline CDR1 and CDR2 sequences are LNHDA and SQIVND (reference sequence). The germline V and J ends were trimmed by 3 bases and 0 bases, with 9 bases remaining between them. CDR3 amino acids: CASSILGSSYEQYF. In nucleotides, the CDR3 is TGTGCCAGTAGTATTCTAGGGAGCTCCTACGAGCAGTACTTC.

V is TRBV18 and J is TRBJ2-1, with 12 bases lining up with TRBD2. Germline CDR1 reads KGHSH; CDR2 reads LQKENI. The ends lost 6 bases at V and 6 bases at J; junction bases unmatched: 6. The CDR3 has 15 amino acids. The CDR3 region has the DNA TGTGCCAGCTCTATACTAGCGGGAGGTCCCAATGAGCAGTTCTTC. Protein sequence: CASSILAGGPNEQFF.

The chain couples TRBV11-2 to TRBJ2-4; tentatively, D is TRBD1 (6 bases). CDR1 is SGHAT and CDR2 is FQNNGV in the germline V gene. The length of the CDR3 is 17 residues. Trimming removed 0 bases at V and 0 bases at J, with 12 bases between. DNA for the CDR3: TGTGCCAGCAGCTTAGAGGGACATTCATTAGCCAAAAACATTCAGTACTTC. Translated: CASSLEGHSLAKNIQYF.

The chain has TRBV30 and TRBJ2-2, with TRBD1 as a possible D gene (6 bases). Germline CDR1 reads GTSNPN; CDR2 reads SVGIG (reference sequence). The CDR3 is 16 amino acids. V was shortened by 2 bases and J by 2 bases, with 15 bases between the two germline ends. Written as DNA, the CDR3 is TGTGCCTGGAGTCACCCCGGCAGGGGAAACACCGGGGAGCTGTTTTTT. As protein: CAWSHPGRGNTGELFF.

V is TRBV28 and J is TRBJ2-5; unclear D gene. CDR3 size: 11 residues. The V gene's germline CDR1 is MDHEN and CDR2 SYDVKM. Trimming stripped 7 bases from V and 4 bases from J, with 7 bases between. In DNA form, the CDR3 reads TGTGCCAGCATCCAGCGAGAGACCCAGTACTTC. It translates to CASIQRETQYF.

This clone was seen once. CDR3 sequence: CASNRGREQYF. The CDR3 DNA is TGTGCCAGCAACAGGGGCCGCGAGCAGTACTTC. This sequence joins TRBV6-1 and TRBJ2-7, with TRBD1 matching 7 bases. There are 11 residues in the CDR3. Germline trimming cut 7 bases from V and 6 bases from J; bases unmatched to any gene: 3. Germline CDR1 MNHNS, CDR2 SASEGT.

The chain uses TRBV6-6 and TRBJ2-7; 8 nucleotides line up with TRBD2. The CDR3 is made up of 13 amino acids. J lost 0 bases, V lost 10 bases, and 5 bases had no gene match. The germline V gene has CDR1 MNHNY and CDR2 SVGAGI (reference sequence). The CDR3 loop reads CATVSGNSYEQYV. CDR3 bases: TGTGCCACCGTTAGCGGGAACTCCTACGAGCAGTACGTC.

The chain uses TRBV19 and TRBJ2-1; TRBD2 matches at 9 bases. This CDR3 comprises 15 residues. CDR1 is LNHDA, CDR2 SQIVND, per germline (reference sequence). The ends lost 3 bases at V and 2 bases at J; junction bases unmatched: 2. CDR3 amino acids: CASSIASGAYNEQFF. The CDR3 coding sequence is TGTGCCAGTAGTATCGCTAGCGGGGCCTACAATGAGCAGTTCTTC.

This clone was detected once. The chain employs TRBV27 and TRBJ2-1; D remains unclear. Trimming shortened V by 5 bases and J by 8 bases, and 13 bases separated the two germline ends. This CDR3 contains 13 residues. Germline V CDR1 and CDR2: MNHEY, SMNVEV (reference sequence). The CDR3: CASSLYLADEQFF. The CDR3 DNA reads TGTGCCAGCAGTCTATACCTGGCGGATGAGCAGTTCTTC.

The chain couples TRBV29-1 to TRBJ1-2; D is undetermined. Deletions cut 1 base from V and 0 bases from J, with 15 bases between. Germline CDR1 SQVTM, CDR2 ANQGSEA. The CDR3 loop spans 16 amino acids. The CDR3 protein is CSVEGEPGGPNYGYTF. The DNA for the CDR3 is TGCAGCGTTGAAGGGGAGCCAGGCGGTCCTAACTATGGCTACACCTTC.

The chain has TRBV7-9 and TRBJ1-6; TRBD1 might be the D (5 bases). The V end was cut by 2 bases, the J end by 8 bases, with 19 bases between. Per the germline V gene, CDR1 is SEHNR and CDR2 is FQNEAQ (reference sequence). CDR3 length equals 17 residues. CDR3: CASSLSRGSRYYSPLHF. Here the CDR3 DNA reads TGTGCCAGCAGCTTATCTCGGGGGAGTAGGTATTATTCACCCCTCCACTTT.

Written as DNA, the CDR3 is TGCGCCAGCAGTCGACAGAAACCAACAGATACGCAGTATTTT. It translates to CASSRQKPTDTQYF. The chain uses TRBV10-1 and TRBJ2-3, with D possibly matching TRBD1 (5 bases). The CDR3 consists of 14 residues. The V gene lost 5 bases and the J gene lost 3 bases, with 12 bases spanning the gap. The V gene's germline CDR1 is WNHNN and CDR2 SYGVQD (reference sequence).

CDR3 sequence (DNA): TGTGCCAGTAGTATAGCCCGGGACCCGACGGGGGGTGAAGCTTTCTTT. This encodes CASSIARDPTGGEAFF. J is TRBJ1-1 and V is TRBV19, with TRBD1 as a possible D gene (5 bases). Trimming removed 1 base at V and 7 bases at J, with 19 bases between. The CDR3 loop spans 16 amino acids. Germline V gives CDR1 LNHDA, CDR2 SQIVND (reference sequence).

This clone has just a few counts. The rearrangement joins TRBV19 to TRBJ2-7, with 10 positions matching TRBD1. From germline, CDR1 is LNHDA and CDR2 SQIVND (reference sequence). V trimming: 9 bases; J trimming: 0 bases; junction bases outside the gene matches: 17. This CDR3 is built from 18 residues. The CDR3 sequence: CASPTGGQLGTFSYEQYV. The CDR3 coding sequence is TGTGCCAGCCCGACAGGGGGCCAATTAGGAACATTCTCCTACGAGCAGTACGTC.

With respect to this clone: One end of the junction is discordant with germline, which a read error may explain. The rearrangement joins TRBV7-3 to TRBJ2-3, with 13 bases identical to TRBD2. Germline V CDR1 and CDR2: SGHTA, FQGTGA. The CDR3 totals 15 residues. The CDR3 is CASSLTPGTSGTWDF. In DNA, the CDR3 is TGTGCCAGCAGCTTAACTCCCGGGACTAGCGGGACCTGGGATTTT.

The CDR3, as DNA: TGTGCCAGCAGCGGCGGGAAAGGGACAGATACGCAGTATTTT. Its protein product is CASSGGKGTDTQYF. The gene calls are TRBV7-3 and TRBJ2-3, with D perhaps TRBD2 (6 bases). Germline loops: CDR1 SGHTA, CDR2 FQGTGA. The CDR3 has 14 residues. Trimming took 5 bases from V and 3 from J, leaving 12 bases between them.

The chain employs TRBV11-2 and TRBJ2-7; 13 bases match TRBD2. Germline lookup yields CDR1 SGHAT and CDR2 FQNNGV. The V gene end was trimmed by 5 bases and the J gene end by 0 bases; junction bases not matched to a gene: 4. The CDR3 contains 16 residues. DNA of the CDR3: TGTGCCAGCAGCCCCCGGACTAGCGGGAGCTCCTACGAGCAGTACGTC. Protein: CASSPRTSGSSYEQYV.

The chain recombines TRBV2 with TRBJ2-1, with 7 nucleotides matching TRBD1. V dropped 4 bases and J dropped 5; count of bases not matched to a gene: 2. Germline assignment: CDR1 SNHLY and CDR2 FYNNEI. This CDR3 has 13 amino acids. This CDR3 is CASSGQGDNEQFF. The DNA for the CDR3 is TGTGCCAGCAGTGGACAGGGTGACAATGAGCAGTTCTTC.